This T cell receptor (beta chain) was sequenced in a study of beta chain features in type 1 diabetes. Points from the study as a whole: The VDJ junctions of type 1 diabetes patients carried fewer insertions and more deletions.

Sorted cells reached over 98% purity in every population. This clone has more than one count but fewer than ten. What it binds is not known. Germline V gene lookup returns CDR1 SGHRS and CDR2 YFSETQ. Trimming stripped 4 bases from V and 0 bases from J, with 10 bases between. This CDR3 is built from 14 residues. What was sequenced were expressed TCRB transcripts, since all of the isolated RNA had been reverse transcribed. Profiling relied on immunoSEQ multiplex PCR, and the TCRdb table lists in-frame clones only, not all of them. The sample holds 350,000 or so clones, around 20% seen once. The specimen sequenced was naive CD4+ T cells from blood. J is TRBJ2-5 and V is TRBV5-1; D perhaps matches TRBD1 (6 bases). This receptor was identified in a woman between 18 and 29 years old in good health. Here the CDR3 DNA reads TGCGCCAGCAGCCTGGACAGTAACCAAGAGACCCAGTACTTC. The encoded protein is CASSLDSNQETQYF.